This entry is about one T cell receptor (beta chain). The entry originates in a study of beta chain features in type 1 diabetes. As every portion of the isolated RNA was reverse transcribed, the sequencing read expressed TCRB transcripts. Generated by immunoSEQ multiplex PCR, the TCRdb table keeps only in-frame clones and is missing some. The top ten hold 0.044% of the sample, which has around 340,000 clones, 15% to 20% seen once. This CDR3 contains 14 residues. Trimming took 0 bases from V and 0 from J, leaving 9 bases between them. The germline V gene has CDR1 GTSNPN and CDR2 SVGIG (reference sequence).

The rearrangement joins TRBV30 to TRBJ2-7, with unresolved D. The clonotype comes from a woman between 18 and 29 years old in good health. The specimen was naive CD4+ T cells from blood. The CDR3 sequence: CAWSVRLPSYEQYF. The CDR3 coding sequence is TGTGCCTGGAGTGTACGGTTGCCCTCCTACGAGCAGTACTTC.